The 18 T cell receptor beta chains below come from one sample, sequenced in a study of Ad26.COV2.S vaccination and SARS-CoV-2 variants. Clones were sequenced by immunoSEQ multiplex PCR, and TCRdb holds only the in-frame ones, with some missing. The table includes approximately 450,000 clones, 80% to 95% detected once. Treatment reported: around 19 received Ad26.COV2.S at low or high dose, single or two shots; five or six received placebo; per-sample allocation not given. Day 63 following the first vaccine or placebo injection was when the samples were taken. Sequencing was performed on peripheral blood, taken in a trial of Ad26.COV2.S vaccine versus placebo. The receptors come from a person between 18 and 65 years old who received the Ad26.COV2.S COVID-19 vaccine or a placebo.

Written as DNA, the CDR3 is TGTGCCAGCAGCCCCGGGACTACCTCCTACAATGAGCAGTTCTTC. The encoded protein is CASSPGTTSYNEQFF. The chain uses TRBV11-3 and TRBJ2-1, with 7 bases that match TRBD2. V was pared by 5 bases and J by 0 bases, with 4 bases of the junction left unmatched. The germline CDR1 and CDR2 sequences are SGHNT and YENEEA. The CDR3 length is 15 residues.

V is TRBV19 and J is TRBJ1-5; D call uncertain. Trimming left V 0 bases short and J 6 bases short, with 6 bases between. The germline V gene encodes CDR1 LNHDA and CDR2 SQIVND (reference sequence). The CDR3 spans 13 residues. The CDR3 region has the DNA TGTGCCAGTAGTATAGAAATCCGTCAGCCCCAGCATTTT. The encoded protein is CASSIEIRQPQHF.

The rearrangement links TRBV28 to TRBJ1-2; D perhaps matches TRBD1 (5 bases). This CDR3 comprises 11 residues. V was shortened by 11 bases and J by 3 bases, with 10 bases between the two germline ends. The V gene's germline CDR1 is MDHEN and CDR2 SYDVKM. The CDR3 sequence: CASGNYYGYTF. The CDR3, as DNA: TGTGCCTCAGGGAACTACTATGGCTACACCTTC.

The CDR3 region is CASSWGGIGTGYGYTF. CDR3 bases: TGTGCCAGCAGCTGGGGGGGGATAGGGACAGGCTATGGCTACACCTTC. V usage is TRBV5-4 and J usage is TRBJ1-2; TRBD1 matches at 8 bases. V lost 3 bases to trimming and J lost 4 bases; unmatched junction nucleotides: 11. Germline CDR1 is SGHNT and CDR2 is YYREEE (reference sequence). The CDR3 consists of 16 residues.

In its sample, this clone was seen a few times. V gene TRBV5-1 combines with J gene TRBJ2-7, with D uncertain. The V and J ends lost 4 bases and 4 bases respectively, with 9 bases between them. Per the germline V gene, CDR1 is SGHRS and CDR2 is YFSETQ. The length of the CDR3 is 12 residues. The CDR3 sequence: CASSLDIYEQYF. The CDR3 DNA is TGCGCCAGCAGCCTCGACATTTACGAGCAGTACTTC.

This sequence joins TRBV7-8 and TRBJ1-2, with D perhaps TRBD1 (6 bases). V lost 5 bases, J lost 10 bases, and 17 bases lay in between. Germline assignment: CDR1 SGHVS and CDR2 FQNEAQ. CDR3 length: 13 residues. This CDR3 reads CASSGGPEINYTF. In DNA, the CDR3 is TGTGCCAGCAGCGGGGGGCCCGAGATAAACTACACCTTC.

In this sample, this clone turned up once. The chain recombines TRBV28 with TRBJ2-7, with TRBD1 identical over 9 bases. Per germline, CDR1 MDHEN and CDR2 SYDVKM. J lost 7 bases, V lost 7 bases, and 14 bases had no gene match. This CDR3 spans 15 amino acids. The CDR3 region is CASTPTGTGSWEQYF. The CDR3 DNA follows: TGTGCCAGCACCCCCACCGGGACAGGGTCGTGGGAGCAGTACTTC.

The CDR3 region is CASSVSSLNRQGRTEAFF. CDR3 coding DNA: TGTGCCAGCAGCGTAAGTTCCCTGAACCGGCAGGGGAGGACTGAAGCTTTCTTT. The chain has TRBV9 and TRBJ1-1; D is perhaps TRBD1 (6 bases). V lost 1 base to trimming and J lost 5 bases, with 24 bases between them. The CDR3 is made up of 18 amino acids. In germline, CDR1 is SGDLS, CDR2 YYNGEE.

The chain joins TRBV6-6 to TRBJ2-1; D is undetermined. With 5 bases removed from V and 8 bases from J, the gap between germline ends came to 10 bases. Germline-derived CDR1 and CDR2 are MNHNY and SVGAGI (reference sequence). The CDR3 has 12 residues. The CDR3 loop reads CASSMPTYEQFF. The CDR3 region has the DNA TGTGCCAGCAGTATGCCGACTTATGAGCAGTTCTTC.

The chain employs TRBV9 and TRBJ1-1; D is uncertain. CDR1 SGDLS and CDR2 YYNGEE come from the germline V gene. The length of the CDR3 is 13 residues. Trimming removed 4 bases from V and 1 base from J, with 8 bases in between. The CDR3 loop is CASSLMQNTEAFF. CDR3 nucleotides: TGTGCCAGCAGCCTCATGCAGAACACTGAAGCTTTCTTT.

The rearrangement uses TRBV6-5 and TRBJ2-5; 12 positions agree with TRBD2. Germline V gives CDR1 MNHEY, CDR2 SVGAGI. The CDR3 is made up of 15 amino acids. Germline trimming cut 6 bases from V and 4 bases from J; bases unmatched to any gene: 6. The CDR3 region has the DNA TGTGCCAGCAGGCGAACTAGCGGGAGGAGAGAGACCCAGTACTTC. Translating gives CASRRTSGRRETQYF.

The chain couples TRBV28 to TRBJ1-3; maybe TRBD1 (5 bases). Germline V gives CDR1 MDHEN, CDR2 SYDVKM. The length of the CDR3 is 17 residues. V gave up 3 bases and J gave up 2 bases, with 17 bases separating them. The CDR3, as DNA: TGTGCCAGCAGTTTCGGGGCCAGGGCGGGCGCTGGAAACACCATATATTTT. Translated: CASSFGARAGAGNTIYF.

CDR3 loop: CASRRSVTYEQYF. The CDR3 DNA reads TGTGCCAGCAGGCGCAGTGTCACCTACGAGCAGTACTTC. This chain links TRBV7-2 with TRBJ2-7; D uncertain. Deletions cut 6 bases from V and 2 bases from J, with 11 bases between. This CDR3 region has 13 residues. Looked up from germline, CDR1 is SGHTA and CDR2 is FQGNSA.

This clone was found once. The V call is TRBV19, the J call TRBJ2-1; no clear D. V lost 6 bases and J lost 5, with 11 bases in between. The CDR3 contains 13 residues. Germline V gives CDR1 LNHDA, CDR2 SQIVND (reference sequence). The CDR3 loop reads CASSLGANNEQFF. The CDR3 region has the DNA TGTGCCAGTAGCCTCGGAGCAAACAATGAGCAGTTCTTC.

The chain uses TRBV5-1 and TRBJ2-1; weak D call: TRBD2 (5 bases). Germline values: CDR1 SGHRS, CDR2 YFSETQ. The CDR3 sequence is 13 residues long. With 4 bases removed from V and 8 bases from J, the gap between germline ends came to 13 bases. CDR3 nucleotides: TGCGCCAGCAGCCTGGAGGTGGGATATGAGCAGTTCTTC. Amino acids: CASSLEVGYEQFF. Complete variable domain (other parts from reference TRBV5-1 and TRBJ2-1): KAGVTQTPRYLIKTRGQQVTLSCSPISGHRSVSWYQQTPGQGLQFLFEYFSETQRNKGNFPGRFSGRQFSNSRSEMNVSTLELGDSALYLCASSLEVGYEQFFGPGTRLTVL.

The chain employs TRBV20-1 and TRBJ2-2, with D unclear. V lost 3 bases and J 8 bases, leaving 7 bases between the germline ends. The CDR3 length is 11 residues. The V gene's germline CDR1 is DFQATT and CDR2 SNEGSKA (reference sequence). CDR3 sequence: CSARAVGELFF. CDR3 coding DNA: TGCAGTGCTAGGGCGGTTGGGGAGCTGTTTTTT.

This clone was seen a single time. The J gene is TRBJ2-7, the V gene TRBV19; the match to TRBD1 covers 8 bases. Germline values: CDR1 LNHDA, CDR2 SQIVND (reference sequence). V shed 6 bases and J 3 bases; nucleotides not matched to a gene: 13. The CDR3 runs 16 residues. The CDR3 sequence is CASSKGWTGSFYEQYF. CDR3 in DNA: TGTGCCAGTAGCAAGGGTTGGACAGGGAGTTTCTACGAGCAGTACTTC.

CDR3 bases: TGTGCCAGCAGTTACATCCCCGGGCCAGATACGCAGTATTTT. Its protein is CASSYIPGPDTQYF. V gene TRBV6-2 or TRBV6-3 combines with J gene TRBJ2-3, with no clear D. The CDR3 sequence is 14 residues long. Trimming cost V 2 bases and J 4 bases, with 10 bases left between them. Germline CDR1 MNHEY, CDR2 SVGEGT.